These T cell receptor beta chains were read from a single sample in a study of CD8 T cell repertoires and HIV-1 epitope variants. Sequenced by immunoSEQ multiplex PCR; TCRdb stores in-frame clones only, minus some. The sample shows 95,000 or so clones, almost 75% of them seen only once. Sequenced material: uncultured baseline CD8+ T cells from peripheral blood mononuclear cells (PBMCs). Receptors were obtained from a male donor with HIV. Both conserved end residues are part of each CDR3. The order of the fields is V gene, clone size, CDR3 length, J gene, D gene, CDR3 DNA, CDR3 protein. D genes are given only for firm matches. The listing skips clone size in some rows; elsewhere it reads once, few, many or a size class.

>TRBV30|.|14|TRBJ1-2|TRBD1
TGTGCCTGGACTAGGGCAGGGGGCGTCTATGGCTACACCTTC
CAWTRAGGVYGYTF
>TRBV2|.|15|TRBJ1-4|.
TGTGCCAGCAGTGGGGAGGGCGCCTGGGGGGAAAAACTGTTTTTT
CASSGEGAWGEKLFF
>TRBV6-6|.|14|TRBJ2-1|.
TGTGCCAGCAGGGCGGCTAGCGTAGGCGATGAGCAGTTCTTC
CASRAASVGDEQFF
>TRBV6-6|.|14|TRBJ1-1|.
TGTGCCAGCAGCATGACAGGAACGAACACTGAAGCTTTCTTT
CASSMTGTNTEAFF
>TRBV27|.|15|TRBJ1-4|TRBD1
TGTGCCAGCAGTTCCCGGACAGGTGGATGGGAAAAACTGTTTTTT
CASSSRTGGWEKLFF
>TRBV29-1|.|14|TRBJ2-2|.
TGCAGCGTTTTAGCGGAGACGAACACCGGGGAGCTGTTTTTT
CSVLAETNTGELFF
>TRBV4-1|.|16|TRBJ1-5|TRBD1
TGCGCCAGCAGCCAATCCGGGACAGCTAGCAATCAGCCCCAGCATTTT
CASSQSGTASNQPQHF
>TRBV5-5|.|14|TRBJ1-2|.
TGTGCCAGCAGCTTGTCGGGCACCGACTATGGCTACACCTTC
CASSLSGTDYGYTF
>TRBV27|.|12|TRBJ2-2|.
TGTGCCAGCAGTGGTTATACCGGGGAGCTGTTTTTT
CASSGYTGELFF
>TRBV7-9|.|15|TRBJ1-6|TRBD1
TGTGCCAGCAGCATGGACAGGCCGGATAATTCACCCCTCCACTTT
CASSMDRPDNSPLHF
>TRBV10-1|.|14|TRBJ2-3|TRBD1
TGCGCCAGCAGCAGGGACAGGAAAACAGATACGCAGTATTTT
CASSRDRKTDTQYF
>TRBV18|.|14|TRBJ1-2|TRBD1
TGTGCCAGCTCGCGGACAGGGGTGGACTATGGCTACACCTTC
CASSRTGVDYGYTF
>TRBV5-1|.|15|TRBJ2-7|TRBD1
TGCGCCAGCAGCTTCGGACAGGAAACCTCCTACGAGCAGTACTTC
CASSFGQETSYEQYF
>TRBV7-2|once|15|TRBJ1-4|.
TGTGCCAGCAGCTACCGACAGGCCGCCTTTGAAAAACTGTTTTTT
CASSYRQAAFEKLFF
>TRBV29-1|few|13|TRBJ2-7|.
TGCAGCGCATTCTCTCGGGACACCTACGAGCAGTACTTC
CSAFSRDTYEQYF
>TRBV25-1|few|17|TRBJ2-1|.
TGTGCCAGCAGCAAGAGCGGGTTAATCGGTACTGGCGATGAGCAGTTCTTC
CASSKSGLIGTGDEQFF
>TRBV18|.|14|TRBJ1-5|.
TGTGCCAGCTCACTATCCGGGAACAATCAGCCCCAGCATTTT
CASSLSGNNQPQHF
>TRBV6-1|few|14|TRBJ2-2|.
TGTGCCAGCAGTGAACCCACTCTCCCCGGGGAGCTGTTTTTT
CASSEPTLPGELFF
>TRBV6-6|.|15|TRBJ1-3|.
TGTGCCAGCAGTTCGGACGGGTTCTCTGGAAACACCATATATTTT
CASSSDGFSGNTIYF
>TRBV5-1|once|15|TRBJ2-1|TRBD2
TGCGCCAGCAGCTTGGATAGCGGGAGTACCAATGAGCAGTTCTTC
CASSLDSGSTNEQFF
>TRBV27|once|15|TRBJ2-1|.
TGTGCCAGCAGTTTACGGTACAGCTCCTACAATGAGCAGTTCTTC
CASSLRYSSYNEQFF
>TRBV9|few|14|TRBJ1-1|TRBD1
TGTGCCAGCAGCTATGGACAGGGGGCCACTGAAGCTTTCTTT
CASSYGQGATEAFF
>TRBV27|.|16|TRBJ1-2|TRBD1
TGTGCCAGCAGTTCCTACGCGGGACAGGGAAAGGAGGGCTACACCTTC
CASSSYAGQGKEGYTF
>TRBV9|.|14|TRBJ2-7|.
TGTGCCAGCAGCCCGTGGGACGCAACCTACGAGCAGTACTTC
CASSPWDATYEQYF
>TRBV29-1|.|12|TRBJ1-1|.
TGCAGCGTTGGCAGGGGGAACACTGAAGCTTTCTTT
CSVGRGNTEAFF
>TRBV15|.|15|TRBJ2-5|TRBD2
TGTGCCACCAGCAGAGGTCCAGGGAGGGAGGAGACCCAGTACTTC
CATSRGPGREETQYF
>TRBV6-5|.|13|TRBJ2-7|TRBD1
TGTGCCAGCAGGAGACAGGGTGCCTACGAGCAGTACTTC
CASRRQGAYEQYF
>TRBV18|.|14|TRBJ2-7|.
TGTGCCAGCTCACCCCAACAGGGTAACTACGAGCAGTACTTC
CASSPQQGNYEQYF
>TRBV19|.|14|TRBJ1-1|.
TGTGCCAGTAGTATAGGGCAGGTTAACACTGAAGCTTTCTTT
CASSIGQVNTEAFF
>TRBV29-1|.|12|TRBJ1-1|.
TGCAGCGGGCGACAGGAGAACACTGAAGCTTTCTTT
CSGRQENTEAFF
>TRBV10-3|.|15|TRBJ1-2|.
TGTGCCATCAGTGAGTTTCAGACCGGGCCCAATGGCTACACCTTC
CAISEFQTGPNGYTF
>TRBV6-5|.|14|TRBJ2-7|.
TGTGCCAGCAGCCTGGGAGGATCGTCCTACGAGCAGTACTTC
CASSLGGSSYEQYF
>TRBV2|.|15|TRBJ2-7|.
TGTGCCAGCAGCCTTAGACCGGGCACTCTCTACGAGCAGTACTTC
CASSLRPGTLYEQYF
>TRBV4-1|once|15|TRBJ1-2|.
TGCGCCAGCAGCCAAGTACAGGGAGGAAAATATGGCTACACCTTC
CASSQVQGGKYGYTF
>TRBV25-1|.|14|TRBJ1-1|.
TGTGCCAGCAGTGGACAGGTAGCGGTCACTGAAGCTTTCTTT
CASSGQVAVTEAFF
>TRBV15|once|16|TRBJ2-3|TRBD2
TGTGCCACCAGCAGAGATCTAGCGGAGCGCACAGATACGCAGTATTTT
CATSRDLAERTDTQYF
>TRBV18|.|13|TRBJ1-1|.
TGTGCCAGCTCAGTGGGGGGGAACACTGAAGCTTTCTTT
CASSVGGNTEAFF
>TRBV6-5|.|13|TRBJ2-7|TRBD1
TGTGCCAGCAGTACCCGGACAGGTGATCACGGGTACTTC
CASSTRTGDHGYF
>TRBV7-2|.|14|TRBJ1-1|.
TGTGCCAGCAGCTTCCCTCGCAGGAACACTGAAGCTTTCTTT
CASSFPRRNTEAFF
>TRBV28|many|14|TRBJ2-7|TRBD1
TGTGCCAGCAGTTTTGTGACAGGGTCCTACGAGCAGTACTTC
CASSFVTGSYEQYF
>TRBV19|.|15|TRBJ1-5|TRBD1
TGTGCCAGTAGCCAGGGGGGTCCAGGCAATCAGCCCCAGCATTTT
CASSQGGPGNQPQHF
>TRBV28|.|14|TRBJ1-5|.
TGTGCCAGCAGTTTCCCCGGGAACAATCAGCCCCAGCATTTT
CASSFPGNNQPQHF
>TRBV18|.|15|TRBJ2-1|TRBD2
TGTGCCAGCTCACCACCGGGACTAGCGGGGGAGAAGCAGTTCTTC
CASSPPGLAGEKQFF
>TRBV5-1|.|13|TRBJ1-1|TRBD1
TGCGCCAGCAGCTGGGACAGGGAGGTGGAAGCTTTCTTT
CASSWDREVEAFF
>TRBV27|.|16|TRBJ2-7|TRBD2
TGTGCCAGCAGTCCCCCGTGGGAGGGAGACTTCTACGAGCAGTACTTC
CASSPPWEGDFYEQYF
>TRBV6-5|.|16|TRBJ1-2|TRBD1
TGTGCCAGCAGTTACAAGGGGACAGGGGGCTACTATGGCTACACCTTC
CASSYKGTGGYYGYTF
>TRBV28|.|14|TRBJ2-5|.
TGTGCCAGCAGTTTAGGAACTGGTGAAGAGACCCAGTACTTC
CASSLGTGEETQYF
>TRBV5-6|.|13|TRBJ2-7|.
TGTGCCAGCAGCTTCTGGCAGTACTACGAGCAGTACTTC
CASSFWQYYEQYF
>TRBV6-6|.|15|TRBJ2-7|TRBD2
TGTGCCAGCAGTTACCGAAGGGTCGGGGGGTTCGAGCAGTACTTC
CASSYRRVGGFEQYF
>TRBV7-2|.|18|TRBJ2-7|TRBD2
TGTGCCAGCAGCTTAGCTCTAGCGGGAGGGCATATATCCTACGAGCAGTACTTC
CASSLALAGGHISYEQYF
>TRBV6-1|many|14|TRBJ2-7|.
TGTGCCAGCAGTGAAGGAGCAGGTCCCTACGAGCAGTACTTC
CASSEGAGPYEQYF
>TRBV28|.|16|TRBJ1-5|.
TGTGCCAGCAGCCCTCTGGGTGGGAGGGGCGGTCAGCCCCAGCATTTT
CASSPLGGRGGQPQHF
>TRBV2|.|16|TRBJ2-7|.
TGTGCCAGCAGTGAAGAAGATGGCAGGGGCAGCTACGAGCAGTACTTC
CASSEEDGRGSYEQYF
>TRBV2|.|17|TRBJ1-4|.
TGTGCCAGCAGGGAATATTTACTACTTGCAACTAATGAAAAACTGTTTTTT
CASREYLLLATNEKLFF
>TRBV27|.|15|TRBJ2-1|TRBD2
TGTGCCAGCAGATCAGCGGGAGGGGAGTACAATGAGCAGTTCTTC
CASRSAGGEYNEQFF
>TRBV30|.|14|TRBJ1-4|.
TGTGCCTGGAGCGAACCTTACCCCTTTCAAAAACTGTTTTTT
CAWSEPYPFQKLFF
>TRBV6-6|.|13|TRBJ2-1|.
TGTGCCAGCAGGGAGGCGATCTACAATGAGCAGTTCTTC
CASREAIYNEQFF
>TRBV5-1|.|14|TRBJ2-7|.
TGCGCCAGCACCAAGACAGGCAACAGGGACGAGCAGTACTTC
CASTKTGNRDEQYF
>TRBV9|.|15|TRBJ2-2|.
TGTGCCAGCAGCGTAGACTATTCTCTCGAATGGGAGCTGTTTTTT
CASSVDYSLEWELFF
>TRBV25-1|.|15|TRBJ1-3|TRBD1
TGTGCCAGCACCCTAGGGGGCGTATCTGGAAACACCATATATTTT
CASTLGGVSGNTIYF